Below, 32 T cell receptor beta chains from the same sample are listed, as sequenced in a study of T cell repertoires in cytomegalovirus infection. TCRdb independently ran MiXCR on the reads; one entry per CDR3 protein. The table records fewer than 300,000 distinct CDR3 sequences, more than 20% of them present only once. Sequencing used PBMCs. These receptors came from a human donor in good health (CMV status not recorded). Some clones in this sample may be carry-over from other donors' samples.

This clonotype showed up many times. V is TRBV7-2 and J is TRBJ1-5, with 8 bases fitting TRBD1. Unmatched junction bases numbered 14, after V lost 4 bases and J lost 9 bases. This CDR3 contains 16 residues. Germline V gives CDR1 SGHTA, CDR2 FQGNSA. The CDR3 loop reads CASSSIGTGISRPQHF. CDR3 DNA: TGTGCCAGCAGCTCTATCGGGACAGGCATTTCACGGCCCCAGCATTTT.

This clonotype was counted at least ten times. This chain joins TRBV7-4 and TRBJ2-1; unclear D gene. The CDR3 loop spans 18 amino acids. Trimming shortened V by 2 bases and J by 0 bases, and 17 bases separated the two germline ends. Germline V gene sequence: CDR1 SGHVT, CDR2 SQSDAQ. The CDR3 spells CASSLRSGPRSSYNEQFF. The CDR3 coding sequence is TGTGCCAGCAGCTTAAGGTCTGGGCCCAGGAGCTCCTACAATGAGCAGTTCTTC.

Comment on this clonotype: An end of the junction does not agree with germline; a read error may underlie this. The rearrangement uses TRBV7-2 and TRBJ2-5; the D is unclear. The CDR3 is made up of 13 amino acids. Germline loops: CDR1 SGHTA, CDR2 FQGNSA. The CDR3 DNA sequence: TGTGACAGCAGCTTTCAGCCGATCGGGACCCAGTACTTC. Translation: CDSSFQPIGTQYF.

This sequence joins TRBV5-1 and TRBJ2-7; no clear D. V was clipped by 0 bases and J by 0 bases, with 10 bases between them. The CDR3 extends over 15 amino acids. Germline V gene lookup returns CDR1 SGHRS and CDR2 YFSETQ. CDR3: CASSLETPGSYEQYF. CDR3 coding DNA: TGCGCCAGCAGCTTGGAGACCCCGGGCTCCTACGAGCAGTACTTC. The full variable domain, with the rest looked up from reference TRBV5-1 and TRBJ2-7, is KAGVTQTPRYLIKTRGQQVTLSCSPISGHRSVSWYQQTPGQGLQFLFEYFSETQRNKGNFPGRFSGRQFSNSRSEMNVSTLELGDSALYLCASSLETPGSYEQYFGPGTRLTVT.

This clonotype was detected ten times or more. This chain joins TRBV7-2 and TRBJ1-5; no clear D gene. The CDR3 consists of 17 residues. Germline-derived CDR1 and CDR2 are SGHTA and FQGNSA. Trimming shortened V by 3 bases and J by 4 bases, and 19 bases separated the two germline ends. CDR3 loop: CASSLRLPQGTNQPQHF. The CDR3 DNA sequence: TGTGCCAGCAGCTTGCGCCTACCCCAAGGAACAAATCAGCCCCAGCATTTT. The full variable domain, rest sourced from reference TRBV7-2 and TRBJ1-5, is GAGVSQSPSNKVTEKGKDVELRCDPISGHTALYWYRQSLGQGLEFLIYFQGNSAPDKSGLPSDRFSAERTGGSVSTLTIQRTQQEDSAVYLCASSLRLPQGTNQPQHFGDGTRLSIL.

This clonotype was picked up many times. The genes are TRBV7-2 and TRBJ2-5; unclear D gene. Germline values: CDR1 SGHTA, CDR2 FQGNSA. The CDR3 runs 15 residues. Trimming stripped 3 bases from V and 3 bases from J, with 14 bases between. The CDR3 reads CASSLGSRTEETQYF. The CDR3 DNA is TGTGCCAGCAGCTTGGGTAGCCGCACCGAAGAGACCCAGTACTTC.

This rearrangement joins TRBV5-1 to TRBJ2-6; 10 bases align to TRBD1. CDR3 length equals 18 residues. Germline V gene sequence: CDR1 SGHRS, CDR2 YFSETQ. J was trimmed by 1 base and V by 1 base; bases with no gene match: 5. CDR3 sequence: CASSLFGTGVSGANVLTF. In DNA, the CDR3 is TGCGCCAGCAGCTTGTTCGGGACAGGGGTGTCTGGGGCCAACGTCCTGACTTTC. The complete variable domain, with remaining parts taken from reference TRBV5-1 and TRBJ2-6, reads KAGVTQTPRYLIKTRGQQVTLSCSPISGHRSVSWYQQTPGQGLQFLFEYFSETQRNKGNFPGRFSGRQFSNSRSEMNVSTLELGDSALYLCASSLFGTGVSGANVLTFGAGSRLTVL.

The chain carries TRBV7-2 and TRBJ2-3; 7 bases fit TRBD1. With 2 bases clipped from V and 10 bases from J, the junction kept 3 bases outside the gene matches. The CDR3 has 12 amino acids. Germline V gene lookup returns CDR1 SGHTA and CDR2 FQGNSA. CDR3 amino acids: CASSLYRGPQYF. The CDR3 nucleotides read TGTGCCAGCAGCTTATACAGGGGACCGCAGTATTTT.

The chain combines TRBV6-6 with TRBJ2-3, with TRBD2 as a possible D gene (6 bases). CDR1 is MNHNY and CDR2 is SVGAGI in the germline V gene (reference sequence). The CDR3 has 16 residues. Trimming removed 6 bases at V and 8 bases at J, with 24 bases between. DNA for the CDR3: TGTGCCAGCAGGGGGCCCTTTGGAGGGATCGAAGGTACGCAGTATTTT. Its protein product is CASRGPFGGIEGTQYF.

V is TRBV12-3 or TRBV12-4 and J is TRBJ2-1, with TRBD1 matching over 10 bases. The CDR3 contains 15 residues. The ends lost 7 bases at V and 9 bases at J; junction bases unmatched: 12. CDR3 sequence reads: CASKPGTGEWGEQFF. The CDR3 nucleotides read TGTGCCAGCAAGCCAGGGACAGGGGAATGGGGTGAGCAGTTCTTC.

This sequence joins TRBV24-1 and TRBJ1-2, with 11 nucleotides matching TRBD1. Germline CDR1 and CDR2: KGHDR and SFDVKD. This CDR3 is built from 17 residues. V lost 2 bases, J lost 6 bases, and 10 bases stayed unmatched. The CDR3 DNA reads as TGTGCCACCAGTGATTCCACTGGGACAGGGGGAATGAATGGCTACACCTTC. It yields the protein CATSDSTGTGGMNGYTF.

The chain has TRBV20-1 and TRBJ2-1; D unresolved. V dropped 6 bases and J dropped 9 bases, with 18 bases sitting between them. The length of the CDR3 is 13 residues. CDR1 DFQATT and CDR2 SNEGSKA come from the germline V gene (reference sequence). DNA of the CDR3: TGCAGTGCCCCAAGAGCAGGCCCGCCTGAGCAGTTCTTC. Protein product: CSAPRAGPPEQFF.

In its sample, this clonotype was seen many times. The chain joins TRBV7-2 to TRBJ2-3; D is unclear. V dropped 4 bases and J dropped 0 bases, with 17 bases sitting between them. CDR1 is SGHTA, CDR2 FQGNSA, per germline. The CDR3 length is 17 residues. The CDR3 spells CASSSLIWAVSTDTQYF. The DNA for the CDR3 is TGTGCCAGCAGCTCCCTTATTTGGGCGGTGAGCACAGATACGCAGTATTTT. Full variable domain (outside the CDR3, taken from reference TRBV7-2 and TRBJ2-3): GAGVSQSPSNKVTEKGKDVELRCDPISGHTALYWYRQSLGQGLEFLIYFQGNSAPDKSGLPSDRFSAERTGGSVSTLTIQRTQQEDSAVYLCASSSLIWAVSTDTQYFGPGTRLTVL.

CDR3 region: CSAPTPTNYGYTF. In DNA form, the CDR3 reads TGCAGTGCTCCGACACCTACTAACTATGGCTACACCTTC. This rearrangement joins TRBV20-1 to TRBJ1-2; D ambiguous. CDR3 length equals 13 residues. Germline loops: CDR1 DFQATT, CDR2 SNEGSKA (reference sequence). Trimming took 5 bases from V and 0 from J, leaving 10 bases between them.

This chain joins TRBV28 and TRBJ2-1, with 12 bases identical to TRBD2. The germline CDR1 and CDR2 sequences are MDHEN and SYDVKM. This CDR3 contains 15 residues. Trimming cost V 10 bases and J 7 bases; bases outside gene matches: 11. The CDR3 coding sequence is TGTGCCACTCTGTCCCTAGCGGGAGGGGGAAATGAGCAGTTCTTC. Protein sequence: CATLSLAGGGNEQFF.

This chain uses TRBV20-1 with TRBJ2-1; D may be TRBD1 (6 bases). The ends were cut back, 6 bases at V and 5 bases at J, with 14 bases in the middle. This CDR3 spans 13 amino acids. The germline V gene encodes CDR1 DFQATT and CDR2 SNEGSKA (reference sequence). DNA of the CDR3: TGCAGTGCCCCGGGACACCTCGACAATGAGCAGTTCTTC. Its protein product is CSAPGHLDNEQFF.

This sequence joins TRBV6-2 or TRBV6-3 and TRBJ2-7, with TRBD2 identical over 12 bases. Germline V CDR1 and CDR2: MNHEY, SVGEGT. This CDR3 comprises 17 residues. J lost 0 bases, V lost 8 bases, and 11 bases had no gene match. CDR3 in amino acids: CASGVPGLAGSSYEQYF. Written as DNA, the CDR3 is TGTGCCAGCGGCGTCCCGGGACTAGCGGGTAGCTCCTACGAGCAGTACTTC.

The genes are TRBV4-3 and TRBJ2-1; 7 bases agree with TRBD1. The V segment lost 4 bases and the J segment 14 bases; nucleotides outside the gene matches: 11. The CDR3 runs to 13 residues. Germline V lookup: CDR1 LGHNA, CDR2 YSLEER. CDR3 nucleotides: TGCGCCAGCAGCCGCATCAGAGGGGGCGCGGAGTTCTTC. Translation gives CASSRIRGGAEFF.

The V call is TRBV28, the J call TRBJ2-7, with TRBD2 identical over 7 bases. Per the germline V gene, CDR1 is MDHEN and CDR2 is SYDVKM. Germline trimming cut 4 bases from V and 2 bases from J; bases unmatched to any gene: 5. The CDR3 sequence is 14 residues long. The CDR3 region has the DNA TGTGCCAGCAGTTCCGAGGGAGGGCCCTACGAGCAGTACTTC. It specifies CASSSEGGPYEQYF.

This clonotype was found a few times. V is TRBV24-1 and J is TRBJ2-1; 11 nucleotides line up with TRBD2. The CDR3 spans 18 residues. V shed 0 bases and J 5 bases; nucleotides not matched to a gene: 8. Per germline, CDR1 KGHDR and CDR2 SFDVKD. This CDR3 reads CATSDLRPSGRLDNEQFF. As DNA, the CDR3 is TGTGCCACCAGTGATTTGCGCCCTAGCGGGAGGTTGGACAATGAGCAGTTCTTC.

This clonotype was recorded at least ten times. The rearrangement links TRBV7-3 to TRBJ2-1; a weak D match, TRBD2 (5 bases). The germline V gene encodes CDR1 SGHTA and CDR2 FQGTGA. With 5 bases removed from V and 0 bases from J, the gap between germline ends came to 17 bases. This CDR3 contains 17 residues. The DNA for the CDR3 is TGTGCCAGCAGCCCCCCAGAAAGCGGTCACTCCTACAATGAGCAGTTCTTC. Translation: CASSPPESGHSYNEQFF.

The CDR3 is CASSPRGFGNSPLHF. The DNA of the CDR3 is TGTGCCAGCAGTCCCAGGGGTTTCGGGAATTCACCCCTCCACTTT. This chain links TRBV28 with TRBJ1-6; TRBD1 is a possible D gene (6 bases). The CDR3 runs 15 residues. Germline V gene lookup returns CDR1 MDHEN and CDR2 SYDVKM. Trimming took 5 bases from V and 7 from J, leaving 15 bases between them.

This clonotype has ten or more counts. The V call is TRBV6-1, the J call TRBJ1-5; D remains unclear. The germline gives CDR1 MNHNS, CDR2 SASEGT. This CDR3 comprises 15 residues. With 5 bases removed from V and 0 bases from J, the gap between germline ends came to 11 bases. DNA for the CDR3: TGTGCCAGCAGTAAAAACATGCTTAGCAATCAGCCCCAGCATTTT. As protein: CASSKNMLSNQPQHF.

This clonotype was counted a few times. The rearrangement links TRBV12-3 or TRBV12-4 to TRBJ2-1; TRBD2 matches 12 bases. This CDR3 has 15 residues. Unmatched junction bases numbered 5, after V lost 4 bases and J lost 7 bases. The CDR3: CASSSSGRAGNEQFF. The CDR3 DNA reads as TGTGCCAGCAGTTCTAGCGGGAGGGCCGGGAATGAGCAGTTCTTC.

The rearrangement joins TRBV29-1 to TRBJ1-1; tentatively, D is TRBD1 (5 bases). Germline V gives CDR1 SQVTM, CDR2 ANQGSEA. The V end was cut by 3 bases, the J end by 8 bases, with 7 bases between. The CDR3 covers 10 residues. CDR3 bases: TGCAGCGTTGAGAACAGGGAAGCTTTCTTT. This encodes CSVENREAFF.

The chain couples TRBV7-2 to TRBJ1-5; no definite D call. CDR3 length: 15 residues. CDR1 is SGHTA and CDR2 is FQGNSA in the germline V gene. With 2 bases removed from V and 1 base from J, the gap between germline ends came to 9 bases. The CDR3 bases are TGTGCCAGCAGCTTAAGCTGGGTGAGCAATCAGCCCCAGCATTTT. Translation: CASSLSWVSNQPQHF.

The chain links TRBV18 to TRBJ1-1; D uncertain. Trimming removed 6 bases at V and 0 bases at J, with 14 bases between. From germline, CDR1 is KGHSH and CDR2 LQKENI. The CDR3 extends over 15 amino acids. The CDR3 is CASSTDRSMNTEAFF. DNA for the CDR3: TGTGCCAGCTCCACGGATCGGTCCATGAACACTGAAGCTTTCTTT. Supplemented by reference TRBV18 and TRBJ1-1, the full variable domain reads NAGVMQNPRHLVRRRGQEARLRCSPMKGHSHVYWYRQLPEEGLKFMVYLQKENIIDESGMPKERFSAEFPKEGPSILRIQQVVRGDSAAYFCASSTDRSMNTEAFFGQGTRLTVV.

The rearrangement joins TRBV12-3 or TRBV12-4 to TRBJ1-2; D unclear. V was trimmed by 6 bases and J by 0 bases, leaving 11 bases between them. This CDR3 has 14 residues. CDR3 sequence: CASSQNSANYGYTF. In nucleotides, the CDR3 is TGTGCCAGCAGCCAGAATTCAGCTAACTATGGCTACACCTTC.

This clonotype turned up a few times. V and J are TRBV5-1 and TRBJ2-1, with 12 nucleotides matching TRBD2. CDR3 length: 14 amino acids. Per the germline V gene, CDR1 is SGHRS and CDR2 is YFSETQ. The J segment lost 7 bases and the V segment lost 4 bases, leaving 3 bases of the junction unmatched. CDR3 amino acids: CASSVTSGRNEQFF. The CDR3 DNA sequence: TGCGCCAGCAGCGTGACTAGCGGGAGAAATGAGCAGTTCTTC.

This clonotype was counted only a few times. The chain recombines TRBV27 with TRBJ1-6; D is undetermined. Germline lookup yields CDR1 MNHEY and CDR2 SMNVEV (reference sequence). The CDR3 runs 16 residues. V lost 2 bases to trimming and J lost 6 bases, with 14 bases between them. CDR3 DNA: TGTGCCAGCAGTTTAACCCGCGGGAGGAGTAATTCACCCCTCCACTTT. The encoded protein is CASSLTRGRSNSPLHF.

This clonotype showed up many times. This chain links TRBV7-2 with TRBJ1-1; TRBD1 is a possible D gene (6 bases). V was trimmed by 5 bases and J by 1 base, leaving 20 bases between them. The length of the CDR3 is 17 residues. The germline V gene has CDR1 SGHTA and CDR2 FQGNSA. The CDR3 region has the DNA TGTGCCAGCAGCCGCCCCGGGGGCGAAACGTGGAACACTGAAGCTTTCTTT. Protein product: CASSRPGGETWNTEAFF.

The J gene is TRBJ2-1, the V gene TRBV25-1, with no clear D. Germline CDR1 is MGHDK and CDR2 is SYGVNS. This CDR3 has 11 residues. The V end lost 3 bases, the J end lost 10 bases, and 7 bases lay between the germline ends. The CDR3, as DNA: TGTGCCAGCAGTGACCTAGAAGAGCAGTTCTTC. This sequence encodes CASSDLEEQFF.